This T cell receptor (beta chain) was captured by sequencing in a study of blood T cell repertoires in COVID-19. Across the whole study: Both acute and convalescent COVID-19 samples were obtained from the United States, Italy and Spain. The cDNA or gDNA used as material had been derived from T cells, B-cell-depleted T cells, or PBMCs.

Seattle researchers signed up patients amid active infection and tracked them longitudinally. Source study methods: It was from reference gene primer amplification that nucleated cell counts were estimated. The protocol was immunoSEQ multiplex PCR, while the TCRdb copy is restricted to in-frame clones and leaves out a portion. That table furnishes V, J and clone size, whereas the DNA furnished D and trimming. Of 150,000 to 180,000 clones in the sample, about 88% were seen once. Per the germline V gene, CDR1 is LNHDA and CDR2 is SQIVND (reference sequence). Trimming removed 8 bases at V and 1 base at J, with 14 bases between. This CDR3 is 14 amino acids long.

The J gene is TRBJ1-1, the V gene TRBV19; no reliable D call. The sequencing sample was made of peripheral blood. This clonotype originated in a woman aged 60 to 75 with COVID-19, enrolled during active disease. CDR3 sequence reads: CASLPGEKNTEAFF. For the CDR3, the DNA is TGTGCCAGTCTCCCCGGGGAGAAGAACACTGAAGCTTTCTTT. The full variable domain, its missing parts supplied by reference TRBV19 and TRBJ1-1, is DGGITQSPKYLFRKEGQNVTLSCEQNLNHDAMYWYRQDPGQGLRLIYYSQIVNDFQKGDIAEGYSVSREKKESFPLTVTSAQKNPTAFYLCASLPGEKNTEAFFGQGTRLTVV.